The 21 T cell receptor beta chains below were found in one sample sequenced in a study of blood T cells in healthy people across ages. Alongside a J-beta primer mix, a sample-barcoded 5' primer served in a second PCR lasting roughly 6 to 12 cycles. TCRdb re-called the 5' RACE reads through MiXCR, storing one row per CDR3 protein. Of more than 750,000 distinct CDR3 sequences listed, 25% to 30% are singletons. This sample was shared with a second study, whose subject was T cells of mothers and their children.

Sequencing was performed on blood. These TCRs come from a woman in her 40s in good health.

This clonotype has ten or more counts. The chain joins TRBV9 to TRBJ2-7; 7 positions match TRBD1. The trim removed 0 bases at V and 2 bases at J, leaving 5 bases unmatched. Per germline, CDR1 SGDLS and CDR2 YYNGEE. The CDR3 sequence is 15 residues long. CDR3 coding DNA: TGTGCCAGCAGCGTAGCCGGGACAGCAACCTACGAGCAGTACTTC. Translation gives CASSVAGTATYEQYF.

The rearrangement joins TRBV20-1 to TRBJ1-2, with D perhaps matching TRBD1 (6 bases). V dropped 4 bases and J dropped 3 bases, with 15 bases sitting between them. CDR1 is DFQATT, CDR2 SNEGSKA, per germline (reference sequence). The length of the CDR3 is 14 residues. The DNA of the CDR3 is TGCAGTGCTAAACACAGGGAAGCCTACTATGGCTACACCTTC. Protein: CSAKHREAYYGYTF.

The rearrangement joins TRBV20-1 to TRBJ2-1; 7 bases align to TRBD1. This CDR3 spans 13 amino acids. V shed 5 bases and J 8 bases; nucleotides not matched to a gene: 9. Germline CDR1 DFQATT, CDR2 SNEGSKA (reference sequence). CDR3 protein: CSAVGQLYDEQFF. The CDR3, as DNA: TGCAGTGCTGTGGGACAGCTTTACGATGAGCAGTTCTTC.

This clonotype was seen many times. The chain combines TRBV27 with TRBJ2-7, with D perhaps TRBD1 or TRBD2 (6 bases each). Germline V gene data show CDR1 as MNHEY and CDR2 as SMNVEV (reference sequence). This CDR3 comprises 15 residues. With 7 bases removed from V and 7 bases from J, the gap between germline ends came to 23 bases. DNA for the CDR3: TGTGCCAGCACCGCTATGTGGGGGGCTAGGGGAGAGCAGTACTTC. Its protein product is CASTAMWGARGEQYF.

This clonotype has at least ten counts. This chain joins TRBV11-1 and TRBJ2-7; 7 bases agree with TRBD1. The J segment lost 0 bases and the V segment lost 5 bases, leaving 7 bases of the junction unmatched. CDR1 is SGHAT and CDR2 is FQDESV in the germline V gene (reference sequence). The CDR3 extends over 15 amino acids. Written as DNA, the CDR3 is TGTGCCAGCAGCGTCACCGGGACAGTCTCCTACGAGCAGTACTTC. Its protein product is CASSVTGTVSYEQYF.

The rearrangement links TRBV18 to TRBJ2-1, with D perhaps TRBD1 (6 bases). Near its end, the DNA agrees better with TRBJ2-7, so the J call may be wrong. Looked up from germline, CDR1 is KGHSH and CDR2 is LQKENI. This CDR3 spans 16 amino acids. In DNA, the CDR3 is TGTGCCAGCTCACCGCAGGGGACGAGCTCCTACAATGAGCAGTACTTC. Its protein is CASSPQGTSSYNEQYF.

This clonotype has just a few counts. CDR3 amino acids: CASSLSFASGVPGNEQFF. DNA for the CDR3: TGTGCCAGCAGTTTATCGTTCGCTAGCGGGGTCCCGGGGAATGAGCAGTTCTTC. This chain connects TRBV27 to TRBJ2-1; 9 bases are a match to TRBD2. This CDR3 is 18 amino acids long. The ends lost 0 bases at V and 7 bases at J; junction bases unmatched: 13. Germline-derived CDR1 and CDR2 are MNHEY and SMNVEV (reference sequence).

The chain carries TRBV19 and TRBJ2-7; the D is unclear. Germline V gene sequence: CDR1 LNHDA, CDR2 SQIVND (reference sequence). The CDR3 totals 14 residues. The V gene lost 5 bases and the J gene lost 5 bases, with 16 bases spanning the gap. The CDR3 DNA is TGTGCCAGTAGTGTTGTCAGCCAGAGCGACGAGCAGTACTTC. It translates to CASSVVSQSDEQYF.

A few counts support this clonotype. The genes are TRBV20-1 and TRBJ2-3; D possibly corresponds to TRBD2 (7 bases). The CDR3 spans 15 residues. Between the trimmed V and J ends, which lost 1 base and 3 bases, there was a span of 14 bases. Germline CDR1 is DFQATT and CDR2 is SNEGSKA (reference sequence). CDR3 sequence (DNA): TGCAGTGCTAGAGGAAGGGGGGGGAAGACAGATACGCAGTATTTT. It translates to CSARGRGGKTDTQYF.

This clonotype was seen more than once but under ten times. This rearrangement joins TRBV6-1 to TRBJ1-6; D possibly corresponds to TRBD1 (6 bases). V lost 6 bases and J 0 bases, leaving 18 bases between the germline ends. Germline V gene data show CDR1 as MNHNS and CDR2 as SASEGT. CDR3 length: 18 residues. CDR3 nucleotide sequence: TGTGCCAGCAGCCCACAGGGAATGTTAAGCTCCTATAATTCACCCCTCCACTTT. Amino acids: CASSPQGMLSSYNSPLHF.

A single count supports this clonotype. The rearrangement joins TRBV6-6 to TRBJ2-7; maybe TRBD1 (5 bases). V shed 5 bases and J shed 6 bases, with 11 bases lying between them. CDR1 is MNHNY, CDR2 SVGAGI, per germline (reference sequence). The CDR3 covers 12 residues. The CDR3 nucleotides are TGTGCCAGCAGTGCAACAGGTACCGAGCAGTACTTC. Its translation is CASSATGTEQYF.

This clonotype was recorded a few times. As DNA, the CDR3 is TGTGCCAGCAGCCTACCAGGGACGTACAGCCCTGGCTACACCTTC. This encodes CASSLPGTYSPGYTF. This chain uses TRBV6-6 with TRBJ1-2, with TRBD1 as a possible D gene (5 bases). The CDR3 is 15 amino acids. In germline, CDR1 is MNHNY, CDR2 SVGAGI (reference sequence). Trimming left V 6 bases short and J 7 bases short, with 21 bases between.

The chain joins TRBV20-1 to TRBJ2-3, with D unclear. Per germline, CDR1 DFQATT and CDR2 SNEGSKA (reference sequence). Trimming shortened V by 4 bases and J by 2 bases, and 4 bases separated the two germline ends. The CDR3 runs 11 residues. CDR3 DNA: TGCAGTGCTACCTTCACAGATACGCAGTATTTT. It codes for CSATFTDTQYF.

This clonotype was counted ten times or more. The chain links TRBV20-1 to TRBJ2-7; 7 positions match TRBD2. Germline V CDR1 and CDR2: DFQATT, SNEGSKA (reference sequence). Trimming took 3 bases from V and 4 from J; bases not matched to a gene: 6. The CDR3 is 13 residues long. The CDR3 loop reads CSASTSEMYEQYF. In DNA, the CDR3 is TGCAGTGCTAGCACTAGCGAAATGTACGAGCAGTACTTC.

The chain uses TRBV2 and TRBJ2-7; D call uncertain. The CDR3 has 11 residues. V was shortened by 7 bases and J by 7 bases, with 11 bases between the two germline ends. CDR1 is SNHLY, CDR2 FYNNEI, per germline. The CDR3 spells CASTQSVEQYF. The CDR3 nucleotides are TGTGCCAGCACACAATCTGTGGAGCAGTACTTC.

This clonotype was recorded many times. CDR3 bases: TGCGCCAGCAGCCAAGTCGGGGGTGGAAATTCACCCCTCCACTTT. Amino acid sequence: CASSQVGGGNSPLHF. V and J are TRBV4-3 and TRBJ1-6; tentatively, D is TRBD1 (5 bases). Germline CDR1 LGHNA, CDR2 YSLEER. CDR3 length equals 15 residues. The V gene lost 1 base and the J gene lost 7 bases, with 11 bases spanning the gap.

This clonotype turned up a few times. This chain connects TRBV7-2 to TRBJ1-1, with TRBD1 as a possible D gene (6 bases). The V gene's germline CDR1 is SGHTA and CDR2 FQGNSA. CDR3 length: 16 residues. The germline V and J ends were trimmed by 2 bases and 4 bases, with 17 bases remaining between them. CDR3 DNA sequence: TGTGCCAGCAGCTTAAAGGGGGGGGGAGGGGTCACTGAAGCTTTCTTT. It specifies CASSLKGGGGVTEAFF. The entire variable domain, with the rest obtained from reference TRBV7-2 and TRBJ1-1, is as follows: GAGVSQSPSNKVTEKGKDVELRCDPISGHTALYWYRQSLGQGLEFLIYFQGNSAPDKSGLPSDRFSAERTGGSVSTLTIQRTQQEDSAVYLCASSLKGGGGVTEAFFGQGTRLTVV.

This clonotype was seen a few times. The gene calls are TRBV3-1 and TRBJ2-7; 13 bases line up with TRBD2. Unmatched junction bases numbered 3, after V lost 3 bases and J lost 1 base. The germline V gene has CDR1 LGHDT and CDR2 YNNKEL (reference sequence). This CDR3 has 16 residues. CDR3 region: CASSQGTSGISYEQYF. DNA for the CDR3: TGTGCCAGCAGCCAGGGGACTAGCGGGATATCCTACGAGCAGTACTTC.

This clonotype was counted ten times or more. V and J are TRBV7-6 and TRBJ1-1; D is undetermined. The CDR3 is made up of 13 amino acids. Between the trimmed V and J ends, which lost 5 bases and 2 bases, there was a span of 9 bases. Germline CDR1 and CDR2: SGHVS and FNYEAQ. The CDR3, as DNA: TGTGCCAGCAGCCGGAAGGGTAACACTGAAGCTTTCTTT. It yields the protein CASSRKGNTEAFF.

The chain is built from TRBV6-2 or TRBV6-3 and TRBJ1-5; TRBD1 is a possible D gene (5 bases). V was trimmed by 0 bases and J by 2 bases, leaving 20 bases between them. The CDR3 sequence is 19 residues long. Germline CDR1 reads MNHEY; CDR2 reads SVGEGT. CDR3 loop: CASSYSTTGSGGGNQPQHF. CDR3 DNA sequence: TGTGCCAGCAGTTACTCTACGACCGGGTCGGGAGGGGGCAATCAGCCCCAGCATTTT.

This clonotype was seen only a few times. One end of the junction fails to match germline, which may point to a read error. The chain employs TRBV12-3 or TRBV12-4 and TRBJ2-2; tentative D call: TRBD2 (6 bases). The CDR3 runs to 16 residues. Here the CDR3 DNA reads TGTGCCAGCAGTTTATTCAGCGGGTCGAACACCGGGGACCTGTTTTTT. It codes for CASSLFSGSNTGDLFF.